One sample yielded the 17 T cell receptor beta chains listed below, sequenced in a study of response to subunit inactivated influenza vaccine (dated 2018 in TCRdb). The library was generated by RT-PCR. The reads were generated on an Illumina HiSeq 2500. The public reads were reanalyzed by TCRdb: fastp trimming at Q25, MiXCR alignment, in-frame beta chains only. Rows with a matching CDR3 protein are joined into one entry that keeps the most common DNA and genes. Within this sample are over 150,000 distinct CDR3 sequences, with about 10% of them counted one time only. The ten largest clones capture roughly a third of the sample. Sample: CD8+ T cells sorted from PBMCs, taken around 25 months after vaccination. These receptors were taken from a man aged 50 to 75 who received an inactivated influenza vaccine. Donor details come from another sample of the same person, matched by shared clones.

This clonotype occurred many times. J is TRBJ1-2 and V is TRBV12-3 or TRBV12-4; 9 bases match TRBD1. V trimming: 4 bases; J trimming: 6 bases; junction bases outside the gene matches: 6. The CDR3 contains 14 residues. CDR3 protein: CASSSPGQGHGYTF. The CDR3, as DNA: TGTGCCAGCAGTTCCCCTGGACAGGGGCATGGCTACACCTTC.

The rearrangement uses TRBV9 and TRBJ2-1; TRBD1 matches 8 bases. Germline assignment: CDR1 SGDLS and CDR2 YYNGEE. The CDR3 runs 15 residues. V lost 4 bases and J lost 8; bases outside the gene matches: 11. The CDR3: CASSPGQGSTDEQFF. Written as DNA, the CDR3 is TGTGCCAGCAGCCCTGGACAGGGCTCAACGGATGAGCAGTTCTTC.

This clonotype came up a few times. V is TRBV10-2 and J is TRBJ2-2, with 13 bases fitting TRBD2. In germline, CDR1 is WSHSY, CDR2 SAAADI. This CDR3 comprises 16 residues. V lost 5 bases and J lost 5; bases outside the gene matches: 5. CDR3 coding DNA: TGCGCCAGCAGTACGACTAGCGGGGGGCGGACCGGGGAGCTGTTTTTT. Protein sequence: CASSTTSGGRTGELFF.

This clonotype has a single count. This clone may be a read error of a much larger clone one base away. The J gene is TRBJ2-1, the V gene TRBV4-2, with 7 bases identical to TRBD2. The CDR3 covers 16 residues. The germline CDR1 and CDR2 sequences are LGHNA and YNFKEQ. The CDR3 loop reads CASSEETGRPMNEQFF. CDR3 in DNA: TGTGCCAGCAGCGAAGAGACCGGGAGGCCTATGAATGAGCAGTTCTTC.

This clonotype was counted between two and nine times. The V and J genes are TRBV12-3 or TRBV12-4 and TRBJ2-3, with no clear D. This CDR3 comprises 12 residues. V gave up 4 bases and J gave up 4 bases, with 6 bases separating them. CDR3 region: CASSYRPDTQYF. The CDR3 nucleotides read TGTGCCAGCAGTTATAGGCCAGATACGCAGTATTTT.

The rearrangement links TRBV9 to TRBJ2-5; 11 bases line up with TRBD2. V was clipped by 4 bases and J by 0 bases; unmatched bases: 5. Germline V gives CDR1 SGDLS, CDR2 YYNGEE. CDR3 length: 16 amino acids. The CDR3 sequence is CASSIGTSGNQETQYF. The DNA for the CDR3 is TGTGCCAGCAGCATCGGGACTAGCGGAAACCAAGAGACCCAGTACTTC.

The V and J genes are TRBV11-2 and TRBJ2-6, with TRBD1 matching 9 bases. Germline trimming cut 5 bases from V and 0 bases from J; bases unmatched to any gene: 8. CDR1 and CDR2 from the germline V gene are SGHAT and FQNNGV. The CDR3 extends over 18 amino acids. The CDR3 here is CASSAGQGSSSGANVLTF. The CDR3 bases are TGTGCCAGCAGCGCCGGACAGGGGTCCAGCTCTGGGGCCAACGTCCTGACTTTC.

The rearrangement uses TRBV11-3 and TRBJ2-2, with D tentatively TRBD2 (5 bases). The germline V and J ends were trimmed by 5 bases and 6 bases, with 16 bases remaining between them. The length of the CDR3 is 15 residues. In germline, CDR1 is SGHNT, CDR2 YENEEA. CDR3 coding DNA: TGTGCCAGCAGCCCACTGGTCGAGGGTCCCGGGGAGCTGTTTTTT. Protein sequence: CASSPLVEGPGELFF.

The rearrangement uses TRBV27 and TRBJ2-2, with D tentatively TRBD1 or TRBD2 (5 bases each). This CDR3 is built from 13 residues. Germline V gives CDR1 MNHEY, CDR2 SMNVEV (reference sequence). V gave up 3 bases and J gave up 4 bases, with 6 bases separating them. The CDR3 DNA reads as TGTGCCAGCAGTTTCGGGGCCACCGGGGAGCTGTTTTTT. This translates into CASSFGATGELFF.

This chain uses TRBV3-1 with TRBJ2-3; TRBD2 might be the D (6 bases). Germline CDR1 reads LGHDT; CDR2 reads YNNKEL (reference sequence). The CDR3 runs to 17 residues. The V gene lost 3 bases and the J gene lost 3 bases, with 19 bases spanning the gap. The CDR3 reads CASSHRSRTEGTDTQYF. The DNA of the CDR3 is TGTGCCAGCAGCCATCGATCTAGGACGGAGGGTACAGATACGCAGTATTTT.

This clonotype came up a few times. This chain joins TRBV7-9 and TRBJ2-1; no definite D call. Germline CDR1 reads SEHNR; CDR2 reads FQNEAQ (reference sequence). The V end was cut by 4 bases, the J end by 12 bases, with 13 bases between. The CDR3 has 12 residues. The CDR3 loop is CASSSPGWGQFF. CDR3 coding DNA: TGTGCCAGCAGCTCGCCCGGGTGGGGGCAGTTCTTC.

This clonotype was detected many times. The chain combines TRBV5-1 with TRBJ2-7; D perhaps matches TRBD1 (5 bases). The CDR3 is 14 amino acids. Trimming left V 4 bases short and J 0 bases short, with 11 bases between. CDR1 is SGHRS, CDR2 YFSETQ, per germline. CDR3 nucleotide sequence: TGCGCCAGCAGCGACAGCTCCAACTCCTACGAGCAGTACTTC. It encodes CASSDSSNSYEQYF.

This chain joins TRBV28 and TRBJ2-2; 10 bases fit TRBD2. V lost 5 bases to trimming and J lost 6 bases; unmatched junction nucleotides: 9. This CDR3 region has 16 residues. In germline, CDR1 is MDHEN, CDR2 SYDVKM. The CDR3 region is CASSPLASGSPGELFF. The CDR3 coding sequence is TGTGCCAGCAGTCCCCTGGCTAGCGGGAGCCCCGGGGAGCTGTTTTTT.

The chain combines TRBV4-2 with TRBJ1-3; D call uncertain. V was cut by 2 bases and J by 6 bases, with 5 bases left in between. The CDR3 extends over 12 amino acids. Germline V CDR1 and CDR2: LGHNA, YNFKEQ. CDR3 amino acids: CASSQPSNTIYF. The CDR3 DNA is TGTGCCAGCAGCCAACCGTCAAACACCATATATTTT.

This clonotype was seen a few times. This chain links TRBV29-1 with TRBJ2-7; 12 bases map to TRBD2. The J segment lost 6 bases and the V segment lost 6 bases, leaving 6 bases of the junction unmatched. The CDR3 contains 13 residues. Germline values: CDR1 SQVTM, CDR2 ANQGSEA. The CDR3 bases are TGCAGCGTCCTAGCGGGGGGGCGGTTCGAGCAGTACTTC. Translating gives CSVLAGGRFEQYF.

This clonotype has a handful of counts. The chain joins TRBV30 to TRBJ2-2; D is undetermined. This CDR3 spans 13 amino acids. V gave up 0 bases and J gave up 0 bases, with 2 bases separating them. Per germline, CDR1 GTSNPN and CDR2 SVGIG (reference sequence). The CDR3 spells CAWSVANTGELFF. The CDR3 nucleotides are TGTGCCTGGAGTGTAGCGAACACCGGGGAGCTGTTTTTT.

This clonotype was observed a few times. The chain couples TRBV6-1 to TRBJ1-1, with 7 bases that match TRBD1. J was trimmed by 2 bases and V by 6 bases; bases with no gene match: 3. Germline values: CDR1 MNHNS, CDR2 SASEGT. The CDR3 extends over 13 amino acids. The CDR3 DNA reads as TGTGCCAGCAGAAGGGACAGAAACACTGAAGCTTTCTTT. This codes for CASRRDRNTEAFF.